This T cell receptor (beta chain) was documented in a study of blood T cell repertoires in COVID-19. Study-level background: The study drew acute and convalescent COVID-19 samples from the United States, Italy and Spain. Sources were T cells, B-cell-depleted T cells, or PBMCs; the material itself was cDNA or gDNA.

CDR1 is MDHEN and CDR2 is SYDVKM in the germline V gene. V lost 4 bases and J lost 2, with 9 bases in between. There are 13 residues in the CDR3. In the original analysis: Reference gene primer amplification gave nucleated cell count estimates. Generated by immunoSEQ multiplex PCR, the TCRdb table keeps only in-frame clones and is missing some. That table is the source of V, J and clone size, and D and trimming were worked out from the DNA. The sample includes about 190,000 clones, roughly 90% of them seen just once. Sequencing input: peripheral blood. The rearrangement links TRBV28 to TRBJ2-7; D might be TRBD2 (5 bases). This clonotype was obtained from a man between 45 and 60 years old with acute or convalescent COVID-19. This CDR3 is CASSSEGPYEQYV. DNA for the CDR3: TGTGCCAGCAGTTCTGAGGGCCCCTACGAGCAGTACGTC.